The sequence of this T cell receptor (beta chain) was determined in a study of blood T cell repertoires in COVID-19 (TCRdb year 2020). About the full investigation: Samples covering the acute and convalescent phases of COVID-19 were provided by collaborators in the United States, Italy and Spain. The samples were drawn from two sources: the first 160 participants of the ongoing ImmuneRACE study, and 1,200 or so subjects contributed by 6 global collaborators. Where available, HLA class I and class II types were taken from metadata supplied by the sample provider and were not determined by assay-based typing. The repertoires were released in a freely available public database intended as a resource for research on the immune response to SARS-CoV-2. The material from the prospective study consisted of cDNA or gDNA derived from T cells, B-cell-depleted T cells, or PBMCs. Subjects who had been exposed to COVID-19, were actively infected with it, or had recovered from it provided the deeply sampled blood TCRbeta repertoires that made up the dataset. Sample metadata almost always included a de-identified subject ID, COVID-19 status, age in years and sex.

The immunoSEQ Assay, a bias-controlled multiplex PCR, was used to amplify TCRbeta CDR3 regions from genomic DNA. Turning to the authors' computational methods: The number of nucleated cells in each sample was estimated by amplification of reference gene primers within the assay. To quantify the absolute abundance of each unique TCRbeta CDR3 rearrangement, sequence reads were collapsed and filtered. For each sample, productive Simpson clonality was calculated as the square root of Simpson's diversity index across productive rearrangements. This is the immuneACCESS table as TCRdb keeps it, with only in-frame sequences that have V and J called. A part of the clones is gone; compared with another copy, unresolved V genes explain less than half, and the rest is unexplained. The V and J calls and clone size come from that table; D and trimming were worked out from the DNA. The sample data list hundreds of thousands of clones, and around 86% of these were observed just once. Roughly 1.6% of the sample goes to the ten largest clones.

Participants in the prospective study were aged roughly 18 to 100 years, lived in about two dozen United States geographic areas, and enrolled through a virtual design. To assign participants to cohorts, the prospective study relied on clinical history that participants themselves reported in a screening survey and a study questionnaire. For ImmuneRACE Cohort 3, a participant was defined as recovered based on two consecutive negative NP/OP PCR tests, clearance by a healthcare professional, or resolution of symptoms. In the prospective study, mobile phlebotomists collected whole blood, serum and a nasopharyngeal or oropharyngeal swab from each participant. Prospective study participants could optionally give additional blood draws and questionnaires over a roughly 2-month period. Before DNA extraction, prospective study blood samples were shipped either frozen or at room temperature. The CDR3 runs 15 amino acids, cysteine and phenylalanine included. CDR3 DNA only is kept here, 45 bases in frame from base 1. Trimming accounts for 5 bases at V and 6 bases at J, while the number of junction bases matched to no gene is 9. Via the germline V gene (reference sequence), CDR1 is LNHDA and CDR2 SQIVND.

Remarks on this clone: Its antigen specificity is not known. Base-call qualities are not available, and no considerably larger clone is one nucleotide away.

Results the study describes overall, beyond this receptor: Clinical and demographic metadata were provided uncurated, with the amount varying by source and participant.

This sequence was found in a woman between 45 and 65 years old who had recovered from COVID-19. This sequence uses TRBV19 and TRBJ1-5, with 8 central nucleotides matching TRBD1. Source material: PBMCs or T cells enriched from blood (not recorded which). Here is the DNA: TGTGCCAGTAGTTACGGAGGACAGGGAGGTCAGCCCCAGCATTTT. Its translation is CASSYGGQGGQPQHF.